This TCR beta chain was identified during a study of T cells after yellow fever vaccination. Overall study: When fractions had low cell numbers, they were prepared with SMART-Seq v4 Ultra Low Input. Study-wide points: Researchers noted that a small share of clonotypes showed up in both CD4 and CD8 compartments. The secondary response showed a weaker magnitude and a faster peak, day 5 versus 15.

From germline, CDR1 is SEHNR and CDR2 FQNEAQ (reference sequence). V dropped 0 bases and J dropped 6; count of bases not matched to a gene: 9. The CDR3 spans 17 residues. TCRdb recomputed calls from the 5' RACE reads with MiXCR, one row per CDR3 protein. This sample carries some 350,000 distinct CDR3 sequences, 6.2% of them seen once, and the ten largest clones take over 12%. This clonotype was detected only once. Antigen: not known. The chain has TRBV7-9 and TRBJ2-2, with 8 positions matching TRBD2. This TCR was recovered from a young man who received the YFV17D yellow fever vaccine. Material: PBMCs, obtained 5 days after the yellow fever booster vaccination. The CDR3 region is CASSLAEAAGVSGELFF. The DNA for the CDR3 is TGTGCCAGCAGCTTAGCGGAGGCAGCGGGAGTATCCGGGGAGCTGTTTTTT.